This TCR beta chain was captured in a study of blood T cells in healthy people across ages. On the study more broadly: When template switching was applied, about one barcoded beta molecule was captured per two T cells.

Remarks on this clonotype: Its antigen is unidentified.

The CDR3 extends over 15 amino acids. Germline trimming cut 4 bases from V and 5 bases from J; bases unmatched to any gene: 9. General study points: Diversity figures derived from one million T cells were judged to underestimate the true value.

Primed by a sample-barcoded 5' primer and a J-beta primer mix, a second PCR proceeded for about 7 to 11 cycles. From each sample, at least 2.5 million paired-end reads containing CDR3 were obtained. TCRdb analysed the 5' RACE reads with MiXCR anew, one entry per CDR3 protein. The sample has over 1,500,000 distinct CDR3 sequences, 49% seen once. The rearrangement uses TRBV12-3 or TRBV12-4 and TRBJ2-5; 8 bases match TRBD2. The sequenced sample consisted of blood. The receptor comes from a woman aged 35 to 49 in good health. The CDR3 region is CASSYGTPGGETQYF. Here the CDR3 DNA reads TGTGCCAGCAGTTACGGTACCCCGGGAGGGGAGACCCAGTACTTC.